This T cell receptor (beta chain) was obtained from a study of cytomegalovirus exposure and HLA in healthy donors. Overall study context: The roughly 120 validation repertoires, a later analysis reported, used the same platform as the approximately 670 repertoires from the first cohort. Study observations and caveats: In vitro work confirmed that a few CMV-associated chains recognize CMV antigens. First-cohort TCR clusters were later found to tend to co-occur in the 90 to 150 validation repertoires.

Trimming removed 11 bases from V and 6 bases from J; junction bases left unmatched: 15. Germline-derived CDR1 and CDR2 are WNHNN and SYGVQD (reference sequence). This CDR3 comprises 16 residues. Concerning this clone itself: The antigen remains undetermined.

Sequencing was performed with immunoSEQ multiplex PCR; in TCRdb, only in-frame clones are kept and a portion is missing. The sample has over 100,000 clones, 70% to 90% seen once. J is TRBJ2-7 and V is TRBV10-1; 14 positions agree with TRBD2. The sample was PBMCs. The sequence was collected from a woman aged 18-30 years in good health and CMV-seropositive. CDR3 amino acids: CALQGETSGGGSEQYF. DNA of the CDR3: TGCGCCCTTCAAGGGGAGACTAGCGGGGGGGGGAGCGAGCAGTACTTC.